The clone carrying this TCR beta chain has just a few counts. Time point meaning: before preoperative PTX-NDP chemotherapy. This specimen comes from a study of esophageal squamous cell carcinoma under preoperative chemotherapy. The overall study: Both tumor-infiltrating lymphocytes and peripheral blood T cells had their TCR repertoires profiled.

Deletions cut 8 bases from V and 0 bases from J, with 8 bases between. This CDR3 has 13 amino acids. Germline-derived CDR1 and CDR2 are MDHEN and SYDVKM. MiXCR, applied by TCRdb to the PCR reads, yields one record per CDR3 protein. The repertoire holds about 16,000 distinct CDR3 sequences, with more than 45% as singletons. This material was acquired from a patient given preoperative chemotherapy. This chain uses TRBV28 with TRBJ2-4; D is ambiguous. The sequence derives from a human donor with esophageal squamous cell carcinoma. The donor label of this sample is uncertain. The CDR3 DNA sequence: TGTGCCAGCTCTAACCTAGCCAAAAACATTCAGTACTTC. Protein sequence: CASSNLAKNIQYF.